This passage covers 5 T cell receptor gamma chains from one sample sequenced in a study of gamma-delta chains in newborns, infants, children (dated by TCRdb to the late 2010s). The sequencer listed for this sample is Illumina MiSeq. Identical DNA sequences were merged into single rows after TCRdb reprocessed the public reads with CATT. This sample is represented by about 660 gamma-chain clones; 5.9% of them were singletons. The ten largest clones capture under 25% of the sample. Sequenced: blood. The receptor set was obtained from a child who was a newborn, infant or young child, either healthy, febrile or measles-vaccinated (not recorded which).

On this clone itself: A far larger clone is one base from this, pointing to a likely read error. This specimen includes other DNA sequences encoding the same CDR3. This chain uses TRGV9 with TRGJP2. Germline values: CDR1 GITISATS, CDR2 ISYDGTV (reference sequence). The CDR3 totals 12 residues. The chain's CDR3 is CALWEVGWIKTF. CDR3 in DNA: TGTGCCCTGTGGGAGGTTGGATGGATCAAGACGTTT.

This clone was counted only a few times. A read error is the likely source, as a far larger clone sits one nucleotide away. The CDR3 region is CALWGVRGYKKLF. CDR3 in DNA: TGTGCCTTGTGGGGGGTGCGGGGTTATAAGAAACTCTTT. This chain uses TRGV9 with TRGJ1 or TRGJ2. Germline V CDR1 and CDR2: GITISATS, ISYDGTV (reference sequence). The CDR3 has 13 amino acids.

This clone came up a few times. This probably arose from a read error, given a far larger clone one base away. The same CDR3 arises from other DNA sequences in this sample as well. The rearrangement links TRGV9 to TRGJP. The CDR3 totals 16 residues. Germline V gene data show CDR1 as GITISATS and CDR2 as ISYDGTV (reference sequence). For the CDR3, the DNA is TGTGCCTTGTGGGAGCCCCAAGAGTTAGGCAAAAAAATCAAGGTATTT. It encodes CALWEPQELGKKIKVF.

Note on this clone: This may come from a read error, since a much larger clone is one base off. The CDR3 DNA reads TGTACCACCTGGGACAGGCTCCCAAGAAAGAAACTCTTT. It translates to CTTWDRLPRKKLF. This chain joins TRGV5 and TRGJ1 or TRGJ2. Germline CDR1 VINAFY, CDR2 YDVSNSKD. The CDR3 runs to 13 residues.

By sample fraction, this clone is large (0.1 to 1%). V and J are TRGV2 and TRGJ1 or TRGJ2. Trimming cost V 2 bases and J 3 bases; bases outside gene matches: 4. Per the germline V gene, CDR1 is EGSNGY and CDR2 is YDSYNSKV. The CDR3 extends over 13 amino acids. CDR3 nucleotide sequence: TGTGCCACCTGGGACGCCTTTTATTATAAGAAACTCTTT. This encodes CATWDAFYYKKLF.